This entry describes one TCR beta chain. What it recognizes is unknown. This sample is drawn from a study of tumor-infiltrating lymphocytes in localized non-small cell lung cancer. Study-wide background: Some samples were collected after neoadjuvant chemotherapy; smokers, never-smokers and several histologies were included.

The data were produced by immunoSEQ multiplex PCR, yet TCRdb's version contains in-frame clones alone and is incomplete. The table lists over 15,000 clones, around two thirds of them singletons. Study findings and constraints: Technical variation could not be separated from intratumor heterogeneity here. Compared with uninvolved lung, tumors showed higher T cell infiltration by TCRbeta sequencing.

The sequence was obtained from a human donor with non-small cell lung cancer. What was sequenced was lung tumor tissue.

CDR3 DNA: TGTGCCAGCAGTTATCCCTTTGGTTCAGATGAAAAACTGTTTTTT. Its translation is CASSYPFGSDEKLFF. This sequence joins TRBV28 and TRBJ1-4, with no clear D. V lost 4 bases and J 6 bases, leaving 15 bases between the germline ends. Germline loops: CDR1 MDHEN, CDR2 SYDVKM. This CDR3 has 15 residues.